These 14 T cell receptor beta chains were sequenced from one sample in a study of immune evolution from preneoplasia to lung adenocarcinoma. The method was immunoSEQ multiplex PCR; TCRdb's version includes in-frame clones alone and lacks a portion of them. The repertoire holds 8,000 or so clones, with more than 75% as singletons. Source material: FFPE minimally invasive lung adenocarcinoma tissue. These receptors were taken from an older donor with lung adenocarcinoma.

This chain links TRBV19 with TRBJ2-3; D is uncertain. Trimming removed 9 bases from V and 9 bases from J, with 13 bases in between. Germline V CDR1 and CDR2: LNHDA, SQIVND (reference sequence). This CDR3 spans 11 amino acids. The CDR3 region has the DNA TGTGCCAGCGCATCACGGTACACGCAGTATTTT. Protein sequence: CASASRYTQYF.

Only a few counts were recorded for this clone. The chain's CDR3 is CASRGLFSSYEQYF. CDR3 nucleotide sequence: TGTGCCAGCAGGGGACTATTTAGCTCCTACGAGCAGTACTTC. The V call is TRBV6-5, the J call TRBJ2-7; 7 nucleotides match TRBD2. CDR3 length equals 14 residues. CDR1 MNHEY and CDR2 SVGAGI come from the germline V gene. Germline trimming cut 6 bases from V and 0 bases from J; bases unmatched to any gene: 5.

This chain joins TRBV19 and TRBJ1-2; D perhaps matches TRBD1 (5 bases). The CDR3 has 11 residues. V was cut by 3 bases and J by 8 bases, with 7 bases left in between. Germline loops: CDR1 LNHDA, CDR2 SQIVND (reference sequence). In DNA, the CDR3 is TGTGCCAGTAGTATCGGGGACGGCTACACCTTC. Translated: CASSIGDGYTF.

This chain joins TRBV27 and TRBJ1-1; D not certain. The V gene lost 3 bases and the J gene lost 5 bases, with 10 bases spanning the gap. Germline V gene data show CDR1 as MNHEY and CDR2 as SMNVEV (reference sequence). The CDR3 loop spans 13 amino acids. In nucleotides, the CDR3 is TGTGCCAGCAGTTTGGGCAGGAGGACTGAAGCTTTCTTT. This codes for CASSLGRRTEAFF.

The chain joins TRBV7-2 to TRBJ1-6; D is unclear. There are 14 residues in the CDR3. Trimming removed 5 bases at V and 5 bases at J, with 10 bases between. Germline V lookup: CDR1 SGHTA, CDR2 FQGNSA. CDR3 sequence reads: CASSRGQDNSPLHF. CDR3 bases: TGTGCCAGCAGCCGGGGTCAAGATAATTCACCCCTCCACTTT. Looking up the rest from reference TRBV7-2 and TRBJ1-6 gives the full variable domain: GAGVSQSPSNKVTEKGKDVELRCDPISGHTALYWYRQSLGQGLEFLIYFQGNSAPDKSGLPSDRFSAERTGGSVSTLTIQRTQQEDSAVYLCASSRGQDNSPLHFGNGTRLTVT.

This chain joins TRBV29-1 and TRBJ2-3; unclear D gene. Between the trimmed V and J ends, which lost 5 bases and 4 bases, there was a span of 7 bases. The CDR3 length is 11 residues. CDR1 is SQVTM and CDR2 is ANQGSEA in the germline V gene. The CDR3 region has the DNA TGCAGCGTTCCCAAAGCAGATACGCAGTATTTT. Its translation: CSVPKADTQYF.

This clone is a singleton in its sample. This sequence joins TRBV6-1 and TRBJ1-3, with a possible D match to TRBD1 (5 bases). Germline CDR1 and CDR2: MNHNS and SASEGT. The CDR3 has 16 residues. The ends were cut back, 6 bases at V and 0 bases at J, with 15 bases in the middle. The CDR3 bases are TGTGCCAGCAGCGAATCGGGACGCAACTCTGGAAACACCATATATTTT. Translation gives CASSESGRNSGNTIYF.

By proportion, this clone is medium-sized (0.01 to 0.1%). This chain joins TRBV7-9 and TRBJ1-1, with D maybe TRBD1 (6 bases). The CDR3 loop spans 13 amino acids. V was clipped by 8 bases and J by 4 bases, with 14 bases between them. The germline CDR1 and CDR2 sequences are SEHNR and FQNEAQ (reference sequence). The CDR3 reads CASGAQGFTEAFF. In nucleotides, the CDR3 is TGTGCCAGCGGCGCCCAGGGGTTCACTGAAGCTTTCTTT. The full variable domain, with the rest looked up from reference TRBV7-9 and TRBJ1-1, is DTGVSQNPRHKITKRGQNVTFRCDPISEHNRLYWYRQTLGQGPEFLTYFQNEAQLEKSRLLSDRFSAERPKGSFSTLEIQRTEQGDSAMYLCASGAQGFTEAFFGQGTRLTVV.

The CDR3 reads CAWTMTASLYGYTF. DNA for the CDR3: TGTGCCTGGACCATGACAGCGTCCCTTTATGGCTACACCTTC. The V gene is TRBV30, the J gene TRBJ1-2; TRBD1 might be the D (5 bases). This CDR3 comprises 14 residues. Germline loops: CDR1 GTSNPN, CDR2 SVGIG (reference sequence). Trimming took 4 bases from V and 5 from J, leaving 17 bases between them. The whole variable domain, remainder taken from reference TRBV30 and TRBJ1-2, is SQTIHQWPATLVQPVGSPLSLECTVEGTSNPNLYWYRQAAGRGLQLLFYSVGIGQISSEVPQNLSASRPQDRQFILSSKKLLLSDSGFYLCAWTMTASLYGYTFGSGTRLTVV.

The CDR3 DNA reads as TGCGCCAGCAGCTTGGTTCGGGGGCTTAAGTTCGAGCAGTACTTC. Translated, it gives CASSLVRGLKFEQYF. This chain uses TRBV5-1 with TRBJ2-7; D tentatively reads TRBD1 or TRBD2 (6 bases each). The CDR3 extends over 15 amino acids. Germline CDR1 and CDR2: SGHRS and YFSETQ. V lost 0 bases, J lost 6 bases, and 16 bases lay in between.

The V and J genes are TRBV7-3 and TRBJ2-1; no firm D call. Germline lookup yields CDR1 SGHTA and CDR2 FQGTGA. The CDR3 sequence is 12 residues long. V gave up 8 bases and J gave up 5 bases, with 10 bases separating them. The DNA for the CDR3 is TGTGCCAGCGGGCGGAACCACAATGAGCAGTTCTTC. Amino acids: CASGRNHNEQFF.

This chain uses TRBV7-9 with TRBJ2-5; 7 positions match TRBD2. The germline CDR1 and CDR2 sequences are SEHNR and FQNEAQ (reference sequence). This CDR3 is built from 13 residues. J was trimmed by 4 bases and V by 5 bases; bases with no gene match: 4. CDR3 DNA sequence: TGTGCCAGCAGCCTCCGGGGGGTAGAGACCCAGTACTTC. Its translation: CASSLRGVETQYF.

V usage is TRBV9 and J usage is TRBJ2-2; possibly TRBD2 for D (6 bases). The CDR3 runs 16 residues. CDR1 and CDR2 (germline): SGDLS, YYNGEE. Trimming pared 0 bases from V and 1 base from J, leaving 10 bases between. The CDR3 DNA sequence: TGTGCCAGCAGCGTAGATTGGCGGGGGAACACCGGGGAGCTGTTTTTT. It encodes CASSVDWRGNTGELFF.

This clone has more than one count but fewer than ten. The chain recombines TRBV29-1 with TRBJ1-2; D gene ambiguous. The length of the CDR3 is 12 residues. V lost 2 bases and J 3 bases, leaving 7 bases between the germline ends. Germline loops: CDR1 SQVTM, CDR2 ANQGSEA. This chain's CDR3 is CSVETNDYGYTF. CDR3 nucleotides: TGCAGCGTTGAAACCAACGACTATGGCTACACCTTC.